The 15 T cell receptor beta chains below were found in one sample sequenced in a study of T cells in Graves' hyperthyroidism and ophthalmopathy. Amplification of TCR beta CDR3 regions was performed using RNA transcripts as template. HTBI primers were used for first-round RT-PCR of the TCR CDR3. TCRdb re-called the multiplex PCR reads with MiXCR, one entry per CDR3 protein. The sample holds about 150,000 distinct CDR3 sequences; 22% are singletons and the top ten take 65% to 80%. Sample: blood. These TCRs come from a woman in her forties or fifties with Graves' hyperthyroidism that later progressed to Graves' ophthalmopathy.

This clonotype was detected many times. The chain combines TRBV6-1 with TRBJ2-7; 10 positions agree with TRBD1. The germline V gene has CDR1 MNHNS and CDR2 SASEGT. Germline trimming cut 10 bases from V and 3 bases from J; bases unmatched to any gene: 3. The CDR3 totals 12 residues. CDR3 sequence reads: CAIRDRGYEQYF. The CDR3 DNA follows: TGTGCCATCCGGGACAGGGGCTACGAGCAGTACTTC.

The V and J genes are TRBV2 and TRBJ2-1; TRBD2 matches 12 bases. Losses at the gene ends were 6 bases for V and 8 bases for J; bases not matched to a gene: 5. The CDR3 has 14 residues. Germline assignment: CDR1 SNHLY and CDR2 FYNNEI. The CDR3 region has the DNA TGTGCCAGCAGCAGACTAGCGGGAGTCTATGAGCAGTTCTTC. Amino acid sequence: CASSRLAGVYEQFF.

This clonotype was recorded many times. The chain joins TRBV5-1 to TRBJ2-4, with 8 nucleotides matching TRBD1. Looked up from germline, CDR1 is SGHRS and CDR2 is YFSETQ. The V and J ends lost 2 bases and 4 bases, in that order; junction bases with no gene match: 5. The CDR3 length is 15 residues. The CDR3 is CASSFATGAKNIQYF. CDR3 DNA sequence: TGCGCCAGCAGCTTCGCGACAGGGGCGAAAAACATTCAGTACTTC.

The rearrangement joins TRBV7-2 to TRBJ2-2, with 7 bases lining up with TRBD2. The V gene end was trimmed by 7 bases and the J gene end by 4 bases; junction bases not matched to a gene: 12. Germline values: CDR1 SGHTA, CDR2 FQGNSA. CDR3 length: 16 residues. The CDR3 is CASTRVVIAGTGELFF. CDR3 coding DNA: TGTGCCAGCACCCGCGTTGTGATAGCGGGCACCGGGGAGCTGTTTTTT.

This clonotype was observed a few times. This chain connects TRBV10-3 to TRBJ1-6; D is perhaps TRBD1 (5 bases). There are 13 residues in the CDR3. V was shortened by 2 bases and J by 11 bases, with 10 bases between the two germline ends. Germline V gene data show CDR1 as ENHRY and CDR2 as SYGVKD. Written as DNA, the CDR3 is TGTGCCATCAGTGAGAGGGGTAGGCCACCCCTCCACTTT. This encodes CAISERGRPPLHF.

This clonotype has a count of ten or more. The J gene is TRBJ1-5, the V gene TRBV20-1; 7 bases are shared with TRBD1. The CDR3 sequence is 15 residues long. V shed 5 bases, J shed 1 base, and the junction held 8 bases outside the gene matches. CDR1 and CDR2 (germline): DFQATT, SNEGSKA (reference sequence). Written as DNA, the CDR3 is TGCAGTGCTGGACGCAGGGGGAAAAGCAATCAGCCCCAGCATTTT. Protein: CSAGRRGKSNQPQHF.

On this clonotype itself: This may be a read error, as it is one base from a much larger clone. The chain uses TRBV7-9 and TRBJ2-2, with 7 nucleotides matching TRBD1. CDR1 and CDR2 (germline): SEHNR, FQNEAQ (reference sequence). There are 17 residues in the CDR3. V shed 7 bases and J 0 bases; nucleotides not matched to a gene: 11. The CDR3 spells CASNFLTGSSNTGELFF. The CDR3 coding sequence is TGTGCCAGCAACTTCCTGACAGGGAGCTCGAACACCGGGGAGCTGTTTTTT.

The chain joins TRBV5-5 to TRBJ2-6; TRBD1 aligns across 7 bases. J gave up 0 bases and V 3 bases, and 9 bases lay outside the gene matches. Germline V gene lookup returns CDR1 SGHKS and CDR2 YYEKEE (reference sequence). The CDR3 runs 18 residues. The CDR3 region is CASSSSGQISSGANVLTF. The CDR3 coding sequence is TGTGCCAGCAGCTCATCGGGACAGATCAGCTCTGGGGCCAACGTCCTGACTTTC.

This clonotype was recorded at least ten times. This chain links TRBV28 with TRBJ2-7; D not resolved. V shed 2 bases and J shed 2 bases, with 7 bases lying between them. Looked up from germline, CDR1 is MDHEN and CDR2 is SYDVKM. The CDR3 is made up of 13 amino acids. CDR3 bases: TGTGCCAGCAGTTTACAACAAGCCTACGAGCAGTACTTC. Amino acid sequence: CASSLQQAYEQYF.

This clonotype was picked up many times. This chain uses TRBV20-1 with TRBJ2-4; D is unclear. This CDR3 region has 13 residues. The V end was cut by 0 bases, the J end by 0 bases, with 3 bases between. Germline V gene lookup returns CDR1 DFQATT and CDR2 SNEGSKA (reference sequence). CDR3 region: CSARELAKNIQYF. The CDR3 DNA reads as TGCAGTGCTAGAGAGCTAGCCAAAAACATTCAGTACTTC.

This clonotype occurred many times. The CDR3: CSVALAADTQYF. CDR3 bases: TGCAGCGTTGCACTAGCGGCAGATACGCAGTATTTT. The rearrangement uses TRBV29-1 and TRBJ2-3; TRBD2 matches 8 bases. Germline V gives CDR1 SQVTM, CDR2 ANQGSEA. The CDR3 is made up of 12 amino acids. The V gene end was trimmed by 4 bases and the J gene end by 4 bases; junction bases not matched to a gene: 1.

This chain joins TRBV27 and TRBJ1-2, with D tentatively TRBD1 (5 bases). V shed 3 bases and J shed 6 bases, with 11 bases lying between them. Germline loops: CDR1 MNHEY, CDR2 SMNVEV (reference sequence). The CDR3 has 13 amino acids. The CDR3 spells CASSFTGLDGYTF. Written as DNA, the CDR3 is TGTGCCAGCAGTTTCACAGGCTTGGATGGCTACACCTTC.

This clonotype was counted many times. The gene calls are TRBV12-3 or TRBV12-4 and TRBJ1-2, with D possibly TRBD1 on 5 matching bases. Trimming took 3 bases from V and 0 from J, leaving 11 bases between them. The CDR3 has 15 residues. CDR3 region: CASSLVGVSNYGYTF. CDR3 DNA sequence: TGTGCCAGCAGTTTGGTAGGGGTGTCTAACTATGGCTACACCTTC.

This clonotype was recorded many times. The chain couples TRBV30 to TRBJ1-1; D is undetermined. Between the trimmed V and J ends, which lost 5 bases and 0 bases, there was a span of 4 bases. The V gene's germline CDR1 is GTSNPN and CDR2 SVGIG (reference sequence). The CDR3 contains 11 residues. CDR3: CAWAVNTEAFF. CDR3 nucleotides: TGTGCCTGGGCAGTGAACACTGAAGCTTTCTTT.

This clonotype was seen repeatedly, ten times or more. The genes are TRBV28 and TRBJ1-1, with a weak D call TRBD1 (6 bases). CDR3 size: 13 residues. The germline CDR1 and CDR2 sequences are MDHEN and SYDVKM. Trimming pared 6 bases from V and 1 base from J, leaving 9 bases between. The CDR3 protein is CASRLGQNTEAFF. Here the CDR3 DNA reads TGTGCCAGCAGGCTGGGACAGAACACTGAAGCTTTCTTT. Combining the CDR3 with reference TRBV28 and TRBJ1-1 gives the whole variable domain DVKVTQSSRYLVKRTGEKVFLECVQDMDHENMFWYRQDPGLGLRLIYFSYDVKMKEKGDIPEGYSVSREKKERFSLILESASTNQTSMYLCASRLGQNTEAFFGQGTRLTVV.